Presented here are 20 T cell receptor beta chains from one specimen sequenced in a study of blood T cell repertoires in COVID-19 (TCRdb year 2020). The receptor library was made with the immunoSEQ multiplex PCR assay. What TCRdb holds here is the immuneACCESS table cut down to in-frame rearrangements. Part of the clones is not present; checked against another copy, under half of the missing clones reflect an unresolved V gene, and the others are unexplained. The sample records about 160,000 clones, 65% to 80% of which are singletons. Roughly 8% of the sample belongs to the ten largest clones. Sequencing input: peripheral blood. The receptors were sampled from a man in his 60s with acute or convalescent COVID-19.

The chain is built from TRBV3-1 (or the pseudogene TRBV3-2) and TRBJ2-1, with a tentative D call TRBD1 (5 bases). There are 13 residues in the CDR3. Trimming pared 3 bases from V and 9 bases from J, leaving 12 bases between. Germline V gene data show CDR1 as LGHDT and CDR2 as YNNKEL (reference sequence). The CDR3 nucleotides are TGTGCCAGCAGCCAGACAGAGTGGGTTGAGCAGTTCTTC. Its translation is CASSQTEWVEQFF.

Only a few counts were recorded for this clone. This chain links TRBV29-1 with TRBJ1-2; D perhaps matches TRBD1 (5 bases). The CDR3 has 12 residues. Trimming removed 3 bases at V and 4 bases at J, with 9 bases between. Germline loops: CDR1 SQVTM, CDR2 ANQGSEA. The CDR3 nucleotides read TGCAGCGTTGATCTAGGGGTCTATGGCTACACCTTC. Encoded protein: CSVDLGVYGYTF.

The chain joins TRBV5-1 to TRBJ2-7; TRBD2 matches 14 bases. Trimming cost V 5 bases and J 6 bases; bases outside gene matches: 10. Germline lookup yields CDR1 SGHRS and CDR2 YFSETQ. CDR3 length: 16 amino acids. The CDR3 spells CASSPRTSGGPLEQYF. As DNA, the CDR3 is TGCGCCAGCAGTCCCAGGACTAGCGGGGGGCCCCTCGAGCAGTACTTC.

The rearrangement uses TRBV5-5 and TRBJ2-1; D is possibly TRBD2 (6 bases). V shed 2 bases and J shed 5 bases, with 8 bases lying between them. The germline gives CDR1 SGHKS, CDR2 YYEKEE (reference sequence). This CDR3 contains 13 residues. The DNA of the CDR3 is TGTGCCAGCAGCTTCGGGAGCAACAATGAGCAGTTCTTC. Amino acids: CASSFGSNNEQFF. The variable domain in full, with the rest retrieved from reference TRBV5-5 and TRBJ2-1, is DAGVTQSPTHLIKTRGQQVTLRCSPISGHKSVSWYQQVLGQGPQFIFQYYEKEERGRGNFPDRFSARQFPNYSSELNVNALLLGDSALYLCASSFGSNNEQFFGPGTRLTVL.

DNA of the CDR3: TGTGCCAGCAGTTTAGAGAGTGATCAGCCCCAGCATTTT. Its protein product is CASSLESDQPQHF. The rearrangement uses TRBV12-3 or TRBV12-4 and TRBJ1-5; D is ambiguous. The CDR3 covers 13 residues. Trimming removed 1 base from V and 5 bases from J, with 6 bases in between.

The CDR3 region has the DNA TGCGCCAGCAGCCAAGAGTCGGGGGGGCTTAGGAATGAGCAGTTCTTC. The encoded protein is CASSQESGGLRNEQFF. V usage is TRBV4-3 and J usage is TRBJ2-1, with 8 bases matching TRBD2. This CDR3 spans 16 amino acids. Unmatched junction bases numbered 8, after V lost 0 bases and J lost 7 bases. CDR1 and CDR2 (germline): LGHNA, YSLEER.

J is TRBJ1-4 and V is TRBV2, with D tentatively TRBD1 (5 bases). This CDR3 spans 15 amino acids. V shed 3 bases and J shed 7 bases, with 15 bases lying between them. The germline V gene has CDR1 SNHLY and CDR2 FYNNEI. Here the CDR3 DNA reads TGTGCCAGCAGTGATGGTCGTCCAGGGCTTGAAAAACTGTTTTTT. Translating gives CASSDGRPGLEKLFF. The full variable domain, completed using reference TRBV2 and TRBJ1-4, is EPEVTQTPSHQVTQMGQEVILRCVPISNHLYFYWYRQILGQKVEFLVSFYNNEISEKSEIFDDQFSVERPDGSNFTLKIRSTKLEDSAMYFCASSDGRPGLEKLFFGSGTQLSVL.

The V call is TRBV28, the J call TRBJ2-3; possible D gene TRBD1, 7 bases. The V end was cut by 6 bases, the J end by 6 bases, with 10 bases between. Germline V gene data show CDR1 as MDHEN and CDR2 as SYDVKM. The CDR3 is 12 amino acids. The DNA of the CDR3 is TGTGCCAGCAGAGCAGGGGGGGATACGCAGTATTTT. Translating gives CASRAGGDTQYF.

The chain joins TRBV30 to TRBJ2-5; D perhaps matches TRBD1 (6 bases). There are 13 residues in the CDR3. Germline V gene sequence: CDR1 GTSNPN, CDR2 SVGIG (reference sequence). The V end was cut by 1 base, the J end by 7 bases, with 13 bases between. The CDR3 sequence is CAWSGSGDATQYF. In DNA, the CDR3 is TGTGCCTGGAGTGGGTCAGGGGACGCGACCCAGTACTTC.

The genes are TRBV7-2 and TRBJ1-1; D is ambiguous. There are 11 residues in the CDR3. Between the trimmed V and J ends, which lost 6 bases and 7 bases, there was a span of 9 bases. CDR1 is SGHTA and CDR2 is FQGNSA in the germline V gene. For the CDR3, the DNA is TGTGCCAGCAGTTACGGACTTGAAGCTTTCTTT. Encoded protein: CASSYGLEAFF.

In the case of this clone: Other DNA sequences within the sample encode an identical CDR3. The chain couples TRBV7-2 to TRBJ2-7; perhaps TRBD1 as D (6 bases). V was shortened by 2 bases and J by 5 bases, with 7 bases between the two germline ends. This CDR3 contains 12 residues. CDR1 SGHTA and CDR2 FQGNSA come from the germline V gene. In DNA, the CDR3 is TGTGCCAGCAGCTTAACAGGGCACGAGCAGTACTTC. Amino acid sequence: CASSLTGHEQYF.

This rearrangement joins TRBV5-6 to TRBJ1-1; D is perhaps TRBD1 (5 bases). V was cut by 4 bases and J by 1 base, with 8 bases left in between. CDR3 length equals 13 residues. Germline-derived CDR1 and CDR2 are SGHDT and YYEEEE. The CDR3 spells CASSPQGNTEAFF. The CDR3 region has the DNA TGTGCCAGCAGCCCCCAGGGGAACACTGAAGCTTTCTTT.

The genes are TRBV5-1 and TRBJ2-1; possible D gene TRBD2, 5 bases. The CDR3 covers 14 residues. Germline loops: CDR1 SGHRS, CDR2 YFSETQ. The V and J ends lost 4 bases and 6 bases respectively, with 14 bases between them. The CDR3 region has the DNA TGCGCCAGCAGCGTCATGGCCGGAGGCAATGAGCAGTTCTTC. It yields the protein CASSVMAGGNEQFF.

V is TRBV5-5 and J is TRBJ1-5; D gene uncertain. Trimming cost V 0 bases and J 5 bases, with 6 bases left between them. Germline loops: CDR1 SGHKS, CDR2 YYEKEE (reference sequence). The CDR3 totals 13 residues. CDR3: CASSLDTHQPQHF. The CDR3 bases are TGTGCCAGCAGCTTGGACACCCATCAGCCCCAGCATTTT.

The V and J genes are TRBV12-3 or TRBV12-4 and TRBJ1-1; tentatively, D is TRBD1 (5 bases). V was trimmed by 7 bases and J by 6 bases, leaving 9 bases between them. The CDR3 has 11 residues. The CDR3 here is CASIIGAEAFF. CDR3 bases: TGTGCCAGCATTATAGGGGCTGAAGCTTTCTTT.

V is TRBV4-1 and J is TRBJ2-2, with D perhaps TRBD1 (5 bases). The CDR3 spans 16 residues. Trimming shortened V by 0 bases and J by 6 bases, and 14 bases separated the two germline ends. CDR1 is MGHRA and CDR2 is YSYEKL in the germline V gene. The CDR3 is CASSQELVQDSGELFF. Written as DNA, the CDR3 is TGCGCCAGCAGCCAAGAGTTAGTACAGGATTCCGGGGAGCTGTTTTTT.

V is TRBV5-1 and J is TRBJ1-2; D possibly corresponds to TRBD1 (5 bases). Between the trimmed V and J ends, which lost 5 bases and 4 bases, there was a span of 12 bases. The CDR3 is 13 amino acids. The germline V gene encodes CDR1 SGHRS and CDR2 YFSETQ. The CDR3 reads CASRNDRFYGYTF. CDR3 DNA: TGCGCCAGCAGGAACGACAGATTCTATGGCTACACCTTC.

The chain uses TRBV29-1 and TRBJ2-1, with 7 bases identical to TRBD2. The length of the CDR3 is 15 residues. V was clipped by 1 base and J by 0 bases; unmatched bases: 3. The germline CDR1 and CDR2 sequences are SQVTM and ANQGSEA. CDR3: CSVEARGDSYNEQFF. The CDR3, as DNA: TGCAGCGTTGAAGCCCGGGGGGACTCCTACAATGAGCAGTTCTTC.

This chain links TRBV6-5 with TRBJ1-1; a weak D match, TRBD1 (5 bases). The germline gives CDR1 MNHEY, CDR2 SVGAGI. The ends were cut back, 9 bases at V and 5 bases at J, with 13 bases in the middle. This CDR3 spans 12 amino acids. The CDR3, as DNA: TGTGCCAGTTCCTTTGGGGGGACTGAAGCTTTCTTT. Amino acid sequence: CASSFGGTEAFF.

This clone was seen repeatedly, ten times or more. This chain uses TRBV6-5 with TRBJ2-7; D unresolved. Germline V gene data show CDR1 as MNHEY and CDR2 as SVGAGI. Trimming took 6 bases from V and 3 from J, leaving 15 bases between them. The CDR3 length is 14 residues. The CDR3 protein is CASSLVGHDYEQYF. In DNA form, the CDR3 reads TGTGCCAGCAGCCTCGTGGGCCACGACTACGAGCAGTACTTC.